Detailed here is one TCR beta chain. Its antigen is currently unknown. Healthy Caucasian donors formed the entire cohort. Germline assignment: CDR1 KGHSH and CDR2 LQKENI. V was clipped by 5 bases and J by 4 bases; unmatched bases: 7. This CDR3 is 14 amino acids long. This sample was included in a study of identical twins. A universal primer site arose from template switching, and cDNA bore unique molecular identifiers. TCRdb re-called the 5' RACE reads with MiXCR, one entry per CDR3 protein. The data contain roughly 630,000 distinct CDR3 sequences, about 7.6% of them singletons. General observations from the study: Out-of-frame TCR alpha sharing in monozygotic twins exceeded recombination model predictions. Findings depended on cross-sectional statistics rather than tracking the same donors.

The same sample was also used in a study of yellow fever vaccine responses in identical twins.

The TCR comes from a woman between 18 and 29 years old in good health. Material: PBMCs. The V call is TRBV18, the J call TRBJ2-7, with 8 positions matching TRBD2. CDR3 in DNA: TGTGCCAGCTCATCTGGACTAGCCCTTTACGAGCAGTACGTC. Amino acid sequence: CASSSGLALYEQYV.